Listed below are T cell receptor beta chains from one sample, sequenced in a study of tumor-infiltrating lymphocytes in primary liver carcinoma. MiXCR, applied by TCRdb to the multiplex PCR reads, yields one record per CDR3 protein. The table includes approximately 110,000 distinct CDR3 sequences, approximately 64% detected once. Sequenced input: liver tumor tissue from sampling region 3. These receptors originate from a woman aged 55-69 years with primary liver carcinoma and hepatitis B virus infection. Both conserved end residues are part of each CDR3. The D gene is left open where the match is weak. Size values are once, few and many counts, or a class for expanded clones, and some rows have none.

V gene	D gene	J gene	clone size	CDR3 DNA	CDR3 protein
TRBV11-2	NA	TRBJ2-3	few	TGTGCCGGCAGCTCAACCCGGTTACATGGGGTAGATACGCAGTATTTT	CAGSSTRLHGVDTQYF
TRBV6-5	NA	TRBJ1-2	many	TGTGCCAGCGGTAGGCAGGGGAGAGGCTACACCTTC	CASGRQGRGYTF
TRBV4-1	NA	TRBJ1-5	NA	TGTGCCAGCAGCCAAGAAAGGACGGGGAGCAATCAGTACCAGCATTTT	CASSQERTGSNQYQHF
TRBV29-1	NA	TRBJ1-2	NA	TGCAGCGTTGAAGATCACGATAGCTACACCTTC	CSVEDHDSYTF
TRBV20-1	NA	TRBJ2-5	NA	TGCAGTGCTAGTGTAGCAGGGGCAGAGACCCAGTACTTC	CSASVAGAETQYF
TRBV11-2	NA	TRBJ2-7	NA	TGTGCCAGCAGCTTTGACAGGGGACTAGGAGAGCGGTACTTC	CASSFDRGLGERYF
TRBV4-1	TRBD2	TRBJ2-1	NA	TGCACCAGCAGCCAAGCGCGACTAGCGGGGGCGTTAGAAGGAGAGCAGTTCTTC	CTSSQARLAGALEGEQFF
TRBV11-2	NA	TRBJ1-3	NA	TGTGACAGTAACAAAATGGCCGGAGTCTCTGGAAACACCATATATTTT	CDSNKMAGVSGNTIYF
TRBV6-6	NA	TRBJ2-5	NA	TGTGCCAGCAGTTATCATGCTCACCAAGAGACCCACTACTTC	CASSYHAHQETHYF
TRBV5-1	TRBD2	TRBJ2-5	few	TGCGCCAGCAGCTTGGGAAGCGGGAGTGGTTTGGAGACCCAGTACTTC	CASSLGSGSGLETQYF
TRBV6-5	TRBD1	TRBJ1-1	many	TGTGCCAGCAAAAGAGACAGGGGTTTATCTGAAGCTTTCTTT	CASKRDRGLSEAFF
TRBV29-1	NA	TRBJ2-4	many	TGCAGCGGAGGGGATTCCAAAAACATTCAGTACTTC	CSGGDSKNIQYF
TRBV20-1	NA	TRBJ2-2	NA	TGCAGTGCTAGACTAGGAGGCACCGGGGAGCTGTTTTTT	CSARLGGTGELFF
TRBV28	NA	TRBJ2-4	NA	TGTGCCAGAAGCGGTTCACAGGAGGCGAACATTCAGTACTTC	CARSGSQEANIQYF
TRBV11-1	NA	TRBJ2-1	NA	TGTGCCAGCAGCTCCCGTAACTGGGCTAACTACAATAAGCAGTTCTTC	CASSSRNWANYNKQFF
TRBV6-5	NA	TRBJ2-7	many	TGTGCCAGCAGGAATAATGAGGGCTACGAGCAGTACTTC	CASRNNEGYEQYF
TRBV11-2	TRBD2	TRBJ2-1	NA	TGTGCCAGCAGCGGGATACTAGCGGGAGGGCCCGGGGATGAGCAGTTCTTC	CASSGILAGGPGDEQFF
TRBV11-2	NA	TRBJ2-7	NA	TGTGCCAGCAGCGCAACGAGGGACACCTCCTACGAGCAGTACTTC	CASSATRDTSYEQYF
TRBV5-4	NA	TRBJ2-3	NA	TGTGCCAGCAGCTCCTGGGACCAAAGCACAGATACGCAGTATTTT	CASSSWDQSTDTQYF
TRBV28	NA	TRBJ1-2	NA	TGTGCCAACAGTTTATGGGACAATAACTATGGCTACACCTTC	CANSLWDNNYGYTF
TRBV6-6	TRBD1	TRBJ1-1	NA	TGTGCCAAGAAGACAGGGCGGACTGAAGCTTTCTTT	CAKKTGRTEAFF
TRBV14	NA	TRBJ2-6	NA	TGTGCCAGCAGCACGCCTGAGGCCAACGTCCTGACTTTC	CASSTPEANVLTF
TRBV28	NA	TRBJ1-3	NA	TGTGCCATCAGCCTCATCGGGGTGGAAGGAAACACCATATATTTT	CAISLIGVEGNTIYF
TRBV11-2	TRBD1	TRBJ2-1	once	TGTGCCGTCAGTTTAACCCACGGACAGGGGTACAGGGGTGAGCAGTTCTTC	CAVSLTHGQGYRGEQFF
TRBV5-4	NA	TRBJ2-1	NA	TGTGCCAGCAGCGGGGGTAGCTCCTACAATGAGCATTTCTTC	CASSGGSSYNEHFF
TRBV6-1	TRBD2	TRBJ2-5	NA	TGTGTCAGCAGTTCGGGACTAGCGGTTTTGGAGACCCAGTACTTC	CVSSSGLAVLETQYF
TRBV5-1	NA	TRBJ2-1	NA	TGCGCCAGCAGCCCGGGGGACCTTCTTTACAATGAGCAGTTCTTC	CASSPGDLLYNEQFF
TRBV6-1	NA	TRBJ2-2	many	TGTGCCAGCAGTGAGAGAGCGGTTACGAACACCGGGGAGCTGTTTTTT	CASSERAVTNTGELFF
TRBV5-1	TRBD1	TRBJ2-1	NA	TGCGCCACCAGCCCGGAACCCGGTGGGGACAGGGGGCGCAATGAGCAGTCCTTC	CATSPEPGGDRGRNEQSF
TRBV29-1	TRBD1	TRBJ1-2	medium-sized	TGCAGCGCGTGGGACTCGGGACAGCCAAACTATGGCTACACCTTC	CSAWDSGQPNYGYTF
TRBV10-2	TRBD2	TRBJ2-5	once	TGCTCCGGCAGTGAGGAATTAGCGGGAGGGCGAAAGATCCAGTACTTC	CSGSEELAGGRKIQYF
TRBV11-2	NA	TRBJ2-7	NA	TGTGCCAGCAACCTATGGGGCACCTCCCCCGAGCAGTACTTC	CASNLWGTSPEQYF
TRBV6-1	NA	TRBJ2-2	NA	TGTGCCAGCAGTGCTAGAGCCGGTGGCACCGGGGAGCTGTTCTTT	CASSARAGGTGELFF
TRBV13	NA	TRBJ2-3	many	TGTGCCAGCAGCTCACCCCGACAGGATAGCACAGATACGCAGTATTTT	CASSSPRQDSTDTQYF
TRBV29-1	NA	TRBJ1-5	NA	TGCAGCGTTGAGGATCTAGGGAGAACCCAGCATTTT	CSVEDLGRTQHF
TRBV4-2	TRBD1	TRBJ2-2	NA	TGTGCCAGCAGCCAATTCCCAGACAGGGCGCCGAGCACCGGGGAGCTGTTTTTT	CASSQFPDRAPSTGELFF